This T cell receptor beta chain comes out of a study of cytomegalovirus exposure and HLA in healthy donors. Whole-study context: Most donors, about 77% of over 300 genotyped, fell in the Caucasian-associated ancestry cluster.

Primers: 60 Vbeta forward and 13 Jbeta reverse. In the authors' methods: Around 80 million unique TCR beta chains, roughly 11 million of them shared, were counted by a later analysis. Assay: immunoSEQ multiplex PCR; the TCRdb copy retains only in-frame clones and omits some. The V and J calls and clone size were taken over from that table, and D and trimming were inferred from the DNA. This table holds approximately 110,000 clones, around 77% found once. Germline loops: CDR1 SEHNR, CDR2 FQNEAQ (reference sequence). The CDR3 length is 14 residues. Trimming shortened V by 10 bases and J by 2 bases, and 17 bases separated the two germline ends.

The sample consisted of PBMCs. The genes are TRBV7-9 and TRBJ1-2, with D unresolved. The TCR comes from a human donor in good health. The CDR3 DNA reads TGTGCCATTTCACTCTTGGGCAAGAACTATGGCTACACCTTC. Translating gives CAISLLGKNYGYTF.